This T cell receptor (beta chain) was documented in a study of T-cell reconstitution after alpha-beta-depleted transplantation in children. Findings and limits, study-wide: Surviving recipient T cells and intrathymic progenitors accounted for some patients' high TCRbeta diversity at day 60. T-cell counts and diversity at one year post-transplant came mainly from newly produced T cells. Reports say that about two months after transplant, the alpha-beta T cells came out of several hundred graft clones that had expanded.

The CDR3 sequence is 12 residues long. The V gene's germline CDR1 is SGHTA and CDR2 FQGNSA. V lost 3 bases and J 7 bases, leaving 10 bases between the germline ends. This sample's TCRbeta library carried unique molecular identifier barcodes. One entry per CDR3 protein results from TCRdb running MiXCR on the PCR reads. The sample comprises over 150,000 distinct CDR3 sequences, 6.6% of which are singletons, and 5.5% rests with the top ten. This clonotype showed up many times. The antigen is unknown. Sequencing used PBMCs, obtained before TCRalphabeta/CD19-depleted stem cell transplant. The clonotype comes from a boy under 10 years old with acute lymphoblastic leukemia, due to receive a stem cell transplant. This chain joins TRBV7-2 and TRBJ2-7; tentatively, D is TRBD2 (5 bases). The CDR3 is CASSFLAAEQYF. In DNA form, the CDR3 reads TGTGCCAGCAGCTTTCTAGCTGCGGAGCAGTACTTC.